The sequence of this TCR beta chain was determined in a study of cytomegalovirus exposure and HLA in healthy donors. For the study at large: The 500 to 750 first-cohort repertoires and the approximately 110 validation repertoires shared the same platform, a later analysis reported. Study-wide results and limits: In a later analysis, first-cohort TCR clusters were found to tend to co-occur in the 130 or so validation repertoires. Researchers catalogued about 150 TCR beta chains as cytomegalovirus-associated. Confirmation in vitro established that three CMV-associated chains were specific for CMV antigens.

This CDR3 region has 17 residues. With V trimmed by 4 bases and J by 0 bases, 9 bases remained unmatched. Germline V CDR1 and CDR2: SEHNR, FQNEAQ (reference sequence). This clone was found once. Antigen specificity is unknown. Clones were read by immunoSEQ multiplex PCR, and TCRdb kept only the in-frame ones, dropping some. The profile shows 150,000 to 200,000 clones, more than 75% of them singletons. The sample consisted of PBMCs. This sequence was found in a woman between 18 and 29 years old in good health and CMV-seronegative. The rearrangement uses TRBV7-9 and TRBJ1-5; 7 bases map to TRBD1. Written as DNA, the CDR3 is TGTGCCAGCAGCTCTATCGGACAGGCCGATAGCAATCAGCCCCAGCATTTT. Encoded protein: CASSSIGQADSNQPQHF.